Shown below are 23 T cell receptor beta chains from a single sample sequenced in a study of Graves' ophthalmopathy and Graves' hyperthyroidism. RNA transcripts yielded amplified TCR beta CDR3 regions. Second-round multiplex PCR came after a first-round RT-PCR that employed HTBI primers. TCRdb fed the multiplex PCR reads into MiXCR, producing one record per CDR3 protein. The sample has about 240,000 distinct CDR3 sequences; around 42% are singletons. Sequencing was performed on peripheral blood. The receptor set was obtained from an adult man with Graves' ophthalmopathy.

In this sample, this clonotype turned up a few times. This chain uses TRBV2 with TRBJ1-2; TRBD1 agrees at 7 bases. J was trimmed by 3 bases and V by 7 bases; bases with no gene match: 14. The CDR3 is made up of 16 amino acids. The V gene's germline CDR1 is SNHLY and CDR2 FYNNEI. DNA for the CDR3: TGTGCCAGCAATCCAGGGCAGGGGGTGAAGGACTATGGCTACACCTTC. Translated, it gives CASNPGQGVKDYGYTF.

The chain is built from TRBV7-6 and TRBJ2-5; no reliable D call. The CDR3 has 14 residues. Germline V gives CDR1 SGHVS, CDR2 FNYEAQ. Trimming removed 1 base from V and 2 bases from J, with 8 bases in between. The CDR3 reads CASSLVHGQETQYF. The CDR3, as DNA: TGTGCCAGCAGCTTAGTCCACGGACAAGAGACCCAGTACTTC. The variable domain in full, completed from reference TRBV7-6 and TRBJ2-5, reads GAGVSQSPRYKVTKRGQDVALRCDPISGHVSLYWYRQALGQGPEFLTYFNYEAQQDKSGLPNDRFSAERPEGSISTLTIQRTEQRDSAMYRCASSLVHGQETQYFGPGTRLLVL.

V usage is TRBV10-3 and J usage is TRBJ2-7; D unclear. Per the germline V gene, CDR1 is ENHRY and CDR2 is SYGVKD. The CDR3 has 11 residues. V was shortened by 10 bases and J by 6 bases, with 13 bases between the two germline ends. In DNA, the CDR3 is TGTGCCAGCACCTCAGTTTCCGAGCAGTACTTC. Protein product: CASTSVSEQYF.

This clonotype has at least ten counts. V gene TRBV24-1 combines with J gene TRBJ2-2; 10 positions match TRBD2. Germline CDR1 and CDR2: KGHDR and SFDVKD. This CDR3 spans 13 amino acids. J gave up 4 bases and V 11 bases, and 3 bases lay outside the gene matches. The CDR3 nucleotides are TGTGCCATCCAGCGGGAGGGCACCGGGGAGCTGTTTTTT. The encoded protein is CAIQREGTGELFF.

The CDR3 loop is CASSQADRETQYF. For the CDR3, the DNA is TGTGCCAGCAGCCAAGCTGACAGGGAGACCCAGTACTTC. The chain is built from TRBV12-3 or TRBV12-4 and TRBJ2-5, with D perhaps TRBD1 (6 bases). The V end lost 6 bases, the J end lost 5 bases, and 13 bases lay between the germline ends. This CDR3 is 13 amino acids long.

This clonotype was counted a single time. It is likely a read error, because the conserved phenylalanine at the end of the CDR3 is missing. The chain links TRBV7-2 to TRBJ1-2; tentative D call: TRBD1 (5 bases). V lost 9 bases, J lost 5 bases, and 31 bases lay in between. CDR1 and CDR2 from the germline V gene are SGHTA and FQGNSA. The CDR3 is made up of 18 amino acids. The CDR3 nucleotides are TGTGCCAGTAGCCCTTCCGCGGGGCAGCCGTCTAGAGAGTATGGCTACACCATC. It codes for CASSPSAGQPSREYGYTI.

The chain couples TRBV4-2 to TRBJ1-1, with D perhaps TRBD1 (6 bases). The CDR3 is 15 residues long. Germline-derived CDR1 and CDR2 are LGHNA and YNFKEQ. V lost 0 bases, J lost 1 base, and 9 bases lay in between. The CDR3: CASSQDQGKNTEAFF. CDR3 bases: TGTGCCAGCAGCCAAGATCAGGGGAAGAACACTGAAGCTTTCTTT.

The rearrangement links TRBV20-1 to TRBJ2-2; 10 bases are shared with TRBD1. CDR1 DFQATT and CDR2 SNEGSKA come from the germline V gene (reference sequence). The CDR3 has 15 amino acids. J lost 2 bases, V lost 5 bases, and 5 bases had no gene match. The CDR3 is CSAPGQGLNTGELFF. The CDR3 DNA reads TGCAGTGCTCCGGGACAGGGGTTAAACACCGGGGAGCTGTTTTTT.

The chain is built from TRBV3-1 and TRBJ1-3, with D tentatively TRBD1 (5 bases). V lost 5 bases and J lost 0, with 14 bases in between. There are 16 residues in the CDR3. The germline gives CDR1 LGHDT, CDR2 YNNKEL (reference sequence). CDR3 amino acids: CASSWGTATSGNTIYF. The DNA for the CDR3 is TGTGCCAGCAGCTGGGGGACGGCCACCTCTGGAAACACCATATATTTT.

Points on this clonotype: Being one base from a much bigger clone, this may be a read error. V is TRBV29-1 and J is TRBJ2-7; 8 bases map to TRBD1. The J call is doubtful: the DNA matches TRBJ2-1 better. Germline V gene sequence: CDR1 SQVTM, CDR2 ANQGSEA. The CDR3 spans 11 residues. The CDR3 DNA reads as TGCAGCGTGACAGGGGTGGGAGAGCAGTTCTTC. Protein product: CSVTGVGEQFF.

The V call is TRBV9, the J call TRBJ1-1; perhaps TRBD1 as D (5 bases). The CDR3 sequence is 15 residues long. Germline-derived CDR1 and CDR2 are SGDLS and YYNGEE. The ends were cut back, 3 bases at V and 1 base at J, with 13 bases in the middle. The CDR3, as DNA: TGTGCCAGCAGCGCAGCGGGGCTAGCGAACACTGAAGCTTTCTTT. Its protein product is CASSAAGLANTEAFF.

The chain is built from TRBV7-3 and TRBJ1-1; D possibly corresponds to TRBD1 (5 bases). The CDR3 contains 13 residues. V dropped 7 bases and J dropped 0 bases, with 9 bases sitting between them. Germline V gene sequence: CDR1 SGHTA, CDR2 FQGTGA. CDR3 amino acids: CASKPGMNTEAFF. The DNA of the CDR3 is TGTGCCAGCAAACCAGGGATGAACACTGAAGCTTTCTTT. The full variable domain, completed using reference TRBV7-3 and TRBJ1-1, is GAGVSQTPSNKVTEKGKYVELRCDPISGHTALYWYRQSLGQGPEFLIYFQGTGAADDSGLPNDRFFAVRPEGSVSTLKIQRTERGDSAVYLCASKPGMNTEAFFGQGTRLTVV.

The rearrangement joins TRBV3-1 to TRBJ1-2, with a weak D call TRBD1 (5 bases). Between the trimmed V and J ends, which lost 8 bases and 8 bases, there was a span of 18 bases. Germline V gene sequence: CDR1 LGHDT, CDR2 YNNKEL (reference sequence). The CDR3 totals 13 residues. The CDR3 nucleotides are TGTGCCAGCTCACCGGACACGGTAGAAGGCTACACCTTC. As protein: CASSPDTVEGYTF.

The V gene is TRBV10-3, the J gene TRBJ2-7; 10 bases are shared with TRBD1. Trimming removed 6 bases from V and 6 bases from J; junction bases left unmatched: 5. CDR3 length: 13 residues. Germline lookup yields CDR1 ENHRY and CDR2 SYGVKD. The CDR3 DNA reads TGTGCCATCAGCGGGACAGGGGTGCGCGAGCAGTACTTC. This encodes CAISGTGVREQYF.

There are many counts of this clonotype. The chain has TRBV2 and TRBJ2-2; D is ambiguous. The V end was cut by 6 bases, the J end by 8 bases, with 13 bases between. The length of the CDR3 is 13 residues. Germline CDR1 reads SNHLY; CDR2 reads FYNNEI. The CDR3 protein is CASSSDPRGELFF. CDR3 DNA: TGTGCCAGCAGCTCGGACCCCCGTGGGGAGCTGTTTTTT.

The chain carries TRBV7-3 and TRBJ2-5; D uncertain. Germline loops: CDR1 SGHTA, CDR2 FQGTGA. CDR3 size: 12 residues. Trimming cost V 5 bases and J 10 bases, with 14 bases left between them. DNA for the CDR3: TGTGCCAGCAGCGAGCTCGGGCAGCTCCAGTACTTC. This codes for CASSELGQLQYF. The variable domain in full, with the rest retrieved from reference TRBV7-3 and TRBJ2-5, is GAGVSQTPSNKVTEKGKYVELRCDPISGHTALYWYRQSLGQGPEFLIYFQGTGAADDSGLPNDRFFAVRPEGSVSTLKIQRTERGDSAVYLCASSELGQLQYFGPGTRLLVL.

The genes are TRBV6-1 and TRBJ1-1, with unresolved D. The V gene lost 7 bases and the J gene lost 1 base, with 10 bases spanning the gap. Germline V gene lookup returns CDR1 MNHNS and CDR2 SASEGT. This CDR3 contains 13 residues. The CDR3 is CASNQQKNTEAFF. CDR3 DNA sequence: TGTGCCAGCAATCAACAGAAGAACACTGAAGCTTTCTTT.

This clonotype came up a few times. V is TRBV12-3 or TRBV12-4 and J is TRBJ1-5; 8 nucleotides match TRBD1. J gave up 3 bases and V 7 bases, and 2 bases lay outside the gene matches. The CDR3 contains 13 residues. CDR3 residues: CASTDRANQPQHF. The CDR3 DNA sequence: TGTGCCAGCACGGACAGGGCCAATCAGCCCCAGCATTTT.

The chain has TRBV7-8 and TRBJ1-5, with 8 bases fitting TRBD1. Looked up from germline, CDR1 is SGHVS and CDR2 is FQNEAQ. V trimming: 5 bases; J trimming: 4 bases; junction bases outside the gene matches: 10. There are 16 residues in the CDR3. The CDR3 sequence is CASSKYGQGGNQPQHF. CDR3 DNA sequence: TGTGCCAGCAGCAAGTATGGACAGGGTGGTAATCAGCCCCAGCATTTT.

This clonotype showed up just a few times. The chain links TRBV12-3 or TRBV12-4 to TRBJ1-5, with TRBD1 matching over 7 bases. With 4 bases clipped from V and 7 bases from J, the junction kept 7 bases outside the gene matches. The CDR3 length is 14 residues. The chain's CDR3 is CASSWQGVQQPQHF. Here the CDR3 DNA reads TGTGCCAGCAGTTGGCAGGGGGTGCAACAGCCCCAGCATTTT.

The chain uses TRBV10-3 and TRBJ1-4; 12 bases align to TRBD1. The CDR3 contains 16 residues. Germline lookup yields CDR1 ENHRY and CDR2 SYGVKD. Trimming removed 5 bases from V and 2 bases from J; junction bases left unmatched: 3. CDR3 protein: CAISPGTGGTNEKLFF. The DNA of the CDR3 is TGTGCCATCAGTCCCGGGACAGGGGGCACTAATGAAAAACTGTTTTTT.

The chain couples TRBV11-1 to TRBJ2-7, with TRBD1 identical over 7 bases. The germline CDR1 and CDR2 sequences are SGHAT and FQDESV (reference sequence). The CDR3 is 16 residues long. V was clipped by 3 bases and J by 0 bases; unmatched bases: 8. DNA of the CDR3: TGTGCCAGCAGCTTCCGGGACAGAACGAGCTCCTACGAGCAGTACTTC. Encoded protein: CASSFRDRTSSYEQYF. Full variable domain (rest looked up from reference TRBV11-1 and TRBJ2-7): EAEVAQSPRYKITEKSQAVAFWCDPISGHATLYWYRQILGQGPELLVQFQDESVVDDSQLPKDRFSAERLKGVDSTLKIQPAELGDSAMYLCASSFRDRTSSYEQYFGPGTRLTVT.

The J gene is TRBJ1-2, the V gene TRBV7-9; 10 bases match TRBD1. The CDR3 runs 15 residues. The ends lost 9 bases at V and 0 bases at J; junction bases unmatched: 7. The germline CDR1 and CDR2 sequences are SEHNR and FQNEAQ (reference sequence). In DNA, the CDR3 is TGTGCCAGTAGTGTCGGACAGGGGGCTAACTATGGCTACACCTTC. It specifies CASSVGQGANYGYTF. Filled out from reference TRBV7-9 and TRBJ1-2, the complete variable domain reads DTGVSQNPRHKITKRGQNVTFRCDPISEHNRLYWYRQTLGQGPEFLTYFQNEAQLEKSRLLSDRFSAERPKGSFSTLEIQRTEQGDSAMYLCASSVGQGANYGYTFGSGTRLTVV.